A selection of T cell receptor beta chains follows, all from one sample in a study of beta chain features in type 1 diabetes. The table came from immunoSEQ multiplex PCR; TCRdb's copy has only in-frame clones and leaves some out. The data show just over 600,000 clones, around a sixth seen once. Sequenced material: naive CD4+ T cells from blood. The receptors were gathered from a man between 18 and 29 years old in good health. Each CDR3 is given with its conserved first and last residue. A D gene is named only where the DNA matches it firmly. The size field is filled for only some rows; it gives once, few, many or a size class.

v_call	d_call	j_call	clone_size	cdr3_nt	cdr3_aa
TRBV28	NA	TRBJ1-5	NA	TGTGCCAGCAGTCCCTCGATAGCCCGGAGGGGTAGCAATCAGCCCCAGCATTTT	CASSPSIARRGSNQPQHF
TRBV15	NA	TRBJ2-7	NA	TGTGCCACCAGCAGTTCTGGAGAGGACGAGCAGTACTTC	CATSSSGEDEQYF
TRBV7-2	NA	TRBJ1-5	few	TGTGCCAGCAGCGTAGAAGGGCTCCAGCCCCAGCATTTT	CASSVEGLQPQHF
TRBV6-6	NA	TRBJ2-3	few	TGTGCCAGCAGCCAAGGGCGTAGCACAGATACGCAGTATTTT	CASSQGRSTDTQYF
TRBV10-3	NA	TRBJ2-7	NA	TGTGCCATCGGTGTCCGACAGTCTTCCTACGAGCAGTACTTC	CAIGVRQSSYEQYF
TRBV10-3	NA	TRBJ2-3	NA	TGTGCCATCAGTGAGTATGTTGCTAGCGGCACAGATACGCAGTATTTT	CAISEYVASGTDTQYF
TRBV4-3	TRBD1	TRBJ2-7	few	TGCGCCAGCAGCCAAGATCGGACAGGGGGTTCGTACGAGCAGTACTTC	CASSQDRTGGSYEQYF
TRBV5-1	NA	TRBJ2-5	few	TGCGCCAGCAGCTTGTACGGGAAACAAGAGACCCAGTACTTC	CASSLYGKQETQYF
TRBV18	NA	TRBJ1-3	NA	TGTGCCAGCTCACCGGACAGAAGCTCTGGAAACACCATATATTTT	CASSPDRSSGNTIYF
TRBV29-1	NA	TRBJ1-2	few	TGCAGCGTTGAGCTGGCGTCCTACCGGTCTGGCTACACCTTC	CSVELASYRSGYTF
TRBV5-6	TRBD1	TRBJ2-5	NA	TGTGCCAGCAGCTTGGCCTTAGGGACAGGGGGCTTGGAGACCCAGTACTTC	CASSLALGTGGLETQYF
TRBV7-8	NA	TRBJ1-6	NA	TGTGCCAGCAGCCTGATCCGGGCCAGCCGACCTGGCGATTCACCCCTCCACTTT	CASSLIRASRPGDSPLHF
TRBV7-9	NA	TRBJ1-5	few	TGTGCCAGCAGCCGGAGAGGGGCCAATCAGCCCCAGCATTTT	CASSRRGANQPQHF
TRBV7-9	NA	TRBJ2-3	NA	TGTGCCAGCAGCTTACGGGAAGATACGCAGTATTTT	CASSLREDTQYF
TRBV7-9	NA	TRBJ1-6	few	TGTGCCAGCAGCCGAACTACAGGGAGCAATTCACCCCTCCACTTT	CASSRTTGSNSPLHF
TRBV4-3	NA	TRBJ2-7	NA	TGCGCCAGCAGCCAAGACCCGATTGATGGGGAGCAGTACTTC	CASSQDPIDGEQYF
TRBV5-1	NA	TRBJ1-1	NA	TGCGCCAGCAGCCCTCCCGGGGCGGAACAGATCACTATGAACACTGAAGCTTTCTTT	CASSPPGAEQITMNTEAFF
TRBV19	TRBD1	TRBJ1-2	NA	TGTGCCAGTAGTACCCCGGGACAGATTAACTATGGCTACACCTTC	CASSTPGQINYGYTF
TRBV29-1	NA	TRBJ1-5	few	TGCAGCGTAGCACAGACAGGTGGGGGGCCCCAGCATTTT	CSVAQTGGGPQHF
TRBV9	NA	TRBJ2-7	few	TGTGCCAGCAGCGTAGAAACCGGGACTGGTGAGCAGTACTTC	CASSVETGTGEQYF
TRBV7-9	NA	TRBJ2-7	few	TGTGCCAGCAGCATAGAGCGCTCCTACGAGCAGTACTTC	CASSIERSYEQYF
TRBV4-3	NA	TRBJ2-2	NA	TGCGCCAGCAGCCGAGTAGGGTGGGACTCCCAAAACACCGGGGAGCTGTTTTTT	CASSRVGWDSQNTGELFF
TRBV9	NA	TRBJ1-1	NA	TGTGCCAGCAGCCAAGGGTTGGAGAACACTGAAGCTTTCTTT	CASSQGLENTEAFF
TRBV4-1	TRBD1	TRBJ2-3	NA	TGCGCCAGCAGCCAAGTGGGGACAGGGGGCGTAACAGATACGCAGTATTTT	CASSQVGTGGVTDTQYF
TRBV6-5	TRBD2	TRBJ2-7	NA	TGTGCCAGCACCCCCCCCGGGAGGAGCTCCTACGAGCAGTACTTC	CASTPPGRSSYEQYF
TRBV6-6	NA	TRBJ2-5	NA	TGTGCCAGCAGTTACTCGAAGCAGGGGGGAGAGACCCAGTACTTC	CASSYSKQGGETQYF
TRBV7-2	NA	TRBJ1-1	NA	TGTGCCAGCAGCCGACAGAGAATGAACACTGAAGCTTTCTTT	CASSRQRMNTEAFF
TRBV7-9	NA	TRBJ1-1	NA	TGTGCCAGCAGCTTAAAGTCCATGAACACTGAAGCTTTCTTT	CASSLKSMNTEAFF
TRBV30	TRBD2	TRBJ2-6	few	TGTGCCTGGAGTGTAGGGACTAGCGGGGCCAACGTCCTGACTTTC	CAWSVGTSGANVLTF
TRBV9	TRBD1	TRBJ2-2	few	TGTGCCTCCGGAGCGGGACAGGGGTACACCGGGGAGCTGTTTTTT	CASGAGQGYTGELFF
TRBV5-1	TRBD1	TRBJ1-2	few	TGCGCCAGCAGCTTGGGCAGGGGGCTCCAGTATGCTGGCTATGGCTACACCTTC	CASSLGRGLQYAGYGYTF
TRBV19	TRBD1	TRBJ1-2	few	TGTGCCAGAAGGGACAGGGCGAACTATGGCTACACCTTC	CARRDRANYGYTF
TRBV7-2	TRBD1	TRBJ2-7	NA	TGTGCCAGCAGCTCGGGACAGGGGGCGATCCACGAGCAGTACTTC	CASSSGQGAIHEQYF
TRBV18	TRBD1	TRBJ2-7	NA	TGTGCCAGCTCGAGGTGGACAGGGTTCGATTACGAGCAGTACTTC	CASSRWTGFDYEQYF
TRBV9	NA	TRBJ2-7	few	TGTGCCAGCAGCGTATCCCCAAATACCCACGAGCAGTACTTC	CASSVSPNTHEQYF
TRBV18	TRBD2	TRBJ2-3	NA	TGTGCCAGCTCGCGGACTAGCGGGACTAGCACAGATACGCAGTATTTT	CASSRTSGTSTDTQYF
TRBV28	TRBD2	TRBJ2-1	few	TGTGCCAGCAGCCGCGGGGCTAGCGGGGTAAATGAGCAGTTCTTC	CASSRGASGVNEQFF
TRBV7-9	NA	TRBJ2-5	many	TGTGCCAGCAGCGGACAAGAGACCCAGTACTTC	CASSGQETQYF
TRBV5-6	NA	TRBJ1-2	NA	TGTGCCAGCAGCTTAACAGGGTCGGATGGCTACACCTTC	CASSLTGSDGYTF
TRBV5-1	TRBD1	TRBJ1-1	few	TGCGCCAGCAGCCCAGACAGGGGGAACACTGAAGCTTTCTTT	CASSPDRGNTEAFF